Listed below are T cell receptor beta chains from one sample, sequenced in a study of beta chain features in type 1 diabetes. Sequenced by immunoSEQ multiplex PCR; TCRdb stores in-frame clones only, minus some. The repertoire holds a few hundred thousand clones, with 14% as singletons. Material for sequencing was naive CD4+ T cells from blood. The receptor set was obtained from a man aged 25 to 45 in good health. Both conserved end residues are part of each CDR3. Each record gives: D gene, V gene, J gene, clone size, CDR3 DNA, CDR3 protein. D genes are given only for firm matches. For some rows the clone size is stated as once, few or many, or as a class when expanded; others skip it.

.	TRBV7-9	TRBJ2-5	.	TGTGCCAGCAGCTTAATGGATAAAGAGACCCAGTACTTC	CASSLMDKETQYF
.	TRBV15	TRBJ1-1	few	TGTGCCACCAGCAGAGTGGACACTGAAGCTTTCTTT	CATSRVDTEAFF
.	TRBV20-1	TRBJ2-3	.	TGCAGTGCTAGCCTCCCTGATACGCAGTATTTT	CSASLPDTQYF
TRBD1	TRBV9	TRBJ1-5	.	TGTGCCAGCAGCCTGGGACAGGATCAGCCCCAGCATTTT	CASSLGQDQPQHF
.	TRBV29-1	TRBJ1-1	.	TGCAGCGGCCGTAAAGGTGGCGCTGAAGCTTTCTTT	CSGRKGGAEAFF
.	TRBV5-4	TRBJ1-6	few	TGTGCCAGCAGTTCTCCGCAAAGAGGTTCACCCCTCCACTTT	CASSSPQRGSPLHF
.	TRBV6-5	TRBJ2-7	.	TGTGCCAGCAGTTACTCTCAGGGACCTACCTACGAGCAGTACTTC	CASSYSQGPTYEQYF
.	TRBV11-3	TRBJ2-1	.	TGTGCCAGCAGCTCCATAGCGGTTGGTCTTGAGCAGTTCTTC	CASSSIAVGLEQFF
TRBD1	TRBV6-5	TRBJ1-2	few	TGTGCCAGCAGCCTCGGGACAGGGGGTGGCTACACCTTC	CASSLGTGGGYTF
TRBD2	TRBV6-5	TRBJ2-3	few	TGTGCCAGCAGTTACGTAAGCGGGACCACAGATACGCAGTATTTT	CASSYVSGTTDTQYF
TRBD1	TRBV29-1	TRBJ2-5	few	TGCAGCGTTGAAGGACAGGGAAAACAAGAGACCCAGTACTTC	CSVEGQGKQETQYF
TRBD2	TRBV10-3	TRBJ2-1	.	TGTGCCATCAGTGAGCCACTAGCGGGAGGTACAGATGAGCAGTTCTTC	CAISEPLAGGTDEQFF
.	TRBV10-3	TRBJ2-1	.	TGTGCCATCAGTGGAACGGGCCGGTCTTTGGGTGAGCAGTTCTTC	CAISGTGRSLGEQFF
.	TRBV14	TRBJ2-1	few	TGTGCCAGCAGCCAAGATTTTAATGAGCAGTTCTTC	CASSQDFNEQFF
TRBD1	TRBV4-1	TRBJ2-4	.	TGCGCCAGCAGCCAACAGGGGGCACAAAACATTCAGTACTTC	CASSQQGAQNIQYF
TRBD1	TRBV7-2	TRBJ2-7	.	TGTGCCAGCAGCTACGACAGGGGATACGAGCAGTACTTC	CASSYDRGYEQYF
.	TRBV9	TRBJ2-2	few	TGTGCCAGCAGCGTAGTTTGGGGCTACACCGGGGAGCTGTTTTTT	CASSVVWGYTGELFF
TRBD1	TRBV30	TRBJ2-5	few	TGTGCCTGGAGTACCGGGACAGAAGAGACCCAGTACTTC	CAWSTGTEETQYF
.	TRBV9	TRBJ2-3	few	TGTGCCAGCAGCGTAGGGGGGTTTCGGGCAGATACGCAGTATTTT	CASSVGGFRADTQYF
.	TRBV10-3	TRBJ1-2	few	TGTGCCATGAATGCCGGGCAGGGTTACGGCGGCTACACCTTC	CAMNAGQGYGGYTF
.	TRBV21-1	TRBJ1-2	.	TGTGCCAGCAGCTATGGGGGTCACACCTTC	CASSYGGHTF
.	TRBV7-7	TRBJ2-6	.	TGTGCCAGCAGCTCCGGTCTCTCTGGGGCCAACGTCCTGACTTTC	CASSSGLSGANVLTF
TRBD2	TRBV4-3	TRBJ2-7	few	TGCGCCAGCAGCCACAATCCTGCGCTCGGGACTAGTAGGAGCGAGCAGTACTTC	CASSHNPALGTSRSEQYF
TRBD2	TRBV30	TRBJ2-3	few	TGTGCCGGAAGGCTGGGGCTAGCGGGAGGTTTCGCAGATACGCAGTATTTT	CAGRLGLAGGFADTQYF
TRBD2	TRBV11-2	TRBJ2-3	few	TGTGCCAGCAGCTCTTTAGCGGGAGTGATGACAGATACGCAGTATTTT	CASSSLAGVMTDTQYF
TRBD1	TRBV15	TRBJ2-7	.	TGTGCCACCAGCAGAGATATGGGACAGAGCTACGAGCAGTACTTT	CATSRDMGQSYEQYF
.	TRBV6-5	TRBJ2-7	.	TGTGCCAGCTCTCCTCCAGGTTCCTCCTACGAGCAGTACTTC	CASSPPGSSYEQYF
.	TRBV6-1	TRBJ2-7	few	TGTGCCAGCAGAGCCTCCTACGAGCAGTACTTC	CASRASYEQYF
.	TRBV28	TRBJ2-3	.	TGTGCCAGCAGTGGCTACGGGGCCACAGATACGCAGTATTTT	CASSGYGATDTQYF
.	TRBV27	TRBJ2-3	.	TGTGCCAGCAAGGGCGGGGCGGTGTGGGGCACAGATACGCAGTATTTT	CASKGGAVWGTDTQYF
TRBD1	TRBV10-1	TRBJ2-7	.	TGCGCCAGCAGTGACCCGGGACAGGGCAACGAGCAGTACTTC	CASSDPGQGNEQYF
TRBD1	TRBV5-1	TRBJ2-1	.	TGCGCCAGCAGCTCCGGACAGGAGGCTTACAATGAGCAGTTCTTC	CASSSGQEAYNEQFF
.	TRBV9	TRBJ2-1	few	TGTGCCAGCAGCGTAGATCCTAGCAATGAGCAGTTCTTC	CASSVDPSNEQFF
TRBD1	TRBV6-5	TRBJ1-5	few	TGTGCCAGCAGTTATGACAGGGGAGGTAATCAGCCCCAGCATTTT	CASSYDRGGNQPQHF
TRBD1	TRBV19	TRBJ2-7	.	TGTGCCAGTAGTCTCTCGGGACAGGGTACCCACGAGCAGTACTTC	CASSLSGQGTHEQYF
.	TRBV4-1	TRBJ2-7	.	TGCGCCAGCAGCCAAGCGGCGACAGCCTACGAGCAGTACTTC	CASSQAATAYEQYF
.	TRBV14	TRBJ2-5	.	TGTGCCAGCAGCCAAGTCGGGAGTCTCCAAGAGACCCAGTACTTC	CASSQVGSLQETQYF
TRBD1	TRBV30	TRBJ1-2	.	TGTGCCTGGAGGGGACAGGGGGCACGAGGCTACACCTTC	CAWRGQGARGYTF
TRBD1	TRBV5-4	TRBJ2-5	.	TGTGCCAGCAGCTTGGTTGGACAGGGTAATGAAGAGACCCAGTACTTC	CASSLVGQGNEETQYF
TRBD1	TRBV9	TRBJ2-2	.	TGTGCCAGCAGTACGGGGCAGGGGGCAGCCGGGGAGCTGTTTTTT	CASSTGQGAAGELFF
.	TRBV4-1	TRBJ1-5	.	TGCGCCAGCAGCCATGGGGATTATAGCAATCAGCCCCAGCATTTT	CASSHGDYSNQPQHF
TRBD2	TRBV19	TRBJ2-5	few	TGTGCCAGTCGCCGAACTAGCGGGAGGGCCCGAGAGACCCAGTACTTC	CASRRTSGRARETQYF
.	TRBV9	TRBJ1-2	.	TGTGCCAGCAGTAACCCCGGGAGGAGGACGGTTCACTATGGCTACACCTTC	CASSNPGRRTVHYGYTF
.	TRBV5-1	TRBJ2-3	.	TGCGCCAGCAGCGGGGGTTCGGTGGATACGCAGTATTTT	CASSGGSVDTQYF
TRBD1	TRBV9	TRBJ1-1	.	TGTGCCAGCAGCGTACTCGGGGCAGGGGGCACTGAAGCTTTCTTT	CASSVLGAGGTEAFF
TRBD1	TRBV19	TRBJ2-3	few	TGTGCCAGTGCGGGCAGGGGGCACCCAGATACGCAGTATTTT	CASAGRGHPDTQYF
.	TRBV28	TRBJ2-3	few	TGTGCCAGCAGTCCTCACCGGGTCCCCACAGATACGCAGTATTTT	CASSPHRVPTDTQYF
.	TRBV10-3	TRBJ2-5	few	TGTGCCATCAGTGAAGCAGGGGAGACCCAGTACTTC	CAISEAGETQYF
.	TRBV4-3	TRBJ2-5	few	TGCGCCAGCAGCCAAGGGGTCGATCGGGAGACCCAGTACTTC	CASSQGVDRETQYF
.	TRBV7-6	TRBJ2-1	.	TGTGCCAGCAGCTCCCGTGGGAATCAGCAGTTCTTC	CASSSRGNQQFF
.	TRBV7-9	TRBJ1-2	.	TGTGCCAGCAGCGACCGACCGGAGGATGGCTACACCTTC	CASSDRPEDGYTF
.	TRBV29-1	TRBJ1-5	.	TGCAGCGTTCAGGTTATGGGCAATCAGCCCCAGCATTTT	CSVQVMGNQPQHF
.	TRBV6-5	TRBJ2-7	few	TGTGCCAGCAGCCGGGACTTCGCCTACGAGCAGTACTTC	CASSRDFAYEQYF
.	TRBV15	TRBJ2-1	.	TGTGCCACCAGCATTAGACTAGACTACAATGAGCAGTTCTTC	CATSIRLDYNEQFF
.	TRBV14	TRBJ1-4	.	TGTGCCAGCAGCCCCGGGACACTAAAACTGTTTTTT	CASSPGTLKLFF